A single sample gave rise to the 2 T cell receptor beta chains below, sequenced in a study of T cell repertoires in cytomegalovirus infection. TCRdb reanalysed the reads using MiXCR and keeps one entry per CDR3 protein. The repertoire consists of around 280,000 distinct CDR3 sequences, with 9.6% occurring once and the leading ten covering approximately 2.3%. The material sequenced was PBMCs. These receptor sequences come from a human donor in good health (CMV status not recorded). Some clones in this sample may be carry-over from other donors' samples.

This clonotype was detected ten times or more. This chain joins TRBV29-1 and TRBJ1-2, with D uncertain. V was shortened by 2 bases and J by 3 bases, with 13 bases between the two germline ends. This CDR3 spans 14 amino acids. Germline V lookup: CDR1 SQVTM, CDR2 ANQGSEA. The CDR3 DNA reads TGCAGCGTTGAAAAGGGCCCCCTTGACTATGGCTACACCTTC. Translation gives CSVEKGPLDYGYTF.

This clonotype occurred many times. The chain is built from TRBV28 and TRBJ1-1, with a weak D call TRBD1 (6 bases). The germline CDR1 and CDR2 sequences are MDHEN and SYDVKM. This CDR3 spans 15 amino acids. Trimming pared 2 bases from V and 3 bases from J, leaving 13 bases between. CDR3 nucleotide sequence: TGTGCCAGCAGTTTACCTTCGACAGGATACACTGAAGCTTTCTTT. It is translated as CASSLPSTGYTEAFF.